Described below is a single T cell receptor beta chain sequence and its context. This sample is part of a study of blood T cell repertoires in COVID-19. Overall study: PBMCs, B-cell-depleted T cells, or T cells were the source of the cDNA or gDNA that made up the material.

Germline-derived CDR1 and CDR2 are SEHNR and FQNEAQ (reference sequence). V was trimmed by 1 base and J by 2 bases, leaving 9 bases between them. The CDR3 covers 15 residues. Authors' analysis steps: Cell counts per sample came from amplifying reference gene primers. Clones were read by immunoSEQ multiplex PCR, and TCRdb kept only the in-frame ones, dropping some. The V and J calls and clone size are taken from that table; D and trimming were inferred from the DNA. Altogether about 170,000 clones are present, 82% being singletons, with the ten largest covering 10% to 13%. The chain uses TRBV7-9 and TRBJ1-5; D not resolved. The source is a woman aged 80 or over with active or convalescent COVID-19. Sequencing was carried out using peripheral blood. The CDR3: CASSLGRRGNQPQHF. CDR3 bases: TGTGCCAGCAGCTTAGGCCGCCGAGGCAATCAGCCCCAGCATTTT.